Described below is a single TCR beta chain sequence and its context. The sample holds many counts of this clonotype. Its antigen is still unknown. No base quality information exists; no much larger clone differs at one position. The TCR beta CDR3 regions were amplified from RNA transcripts. The TCR CDR3 was subjected to a first round of RT-PCR using the HTBI primer set and the Qiagen OneStep RT-PCR kit. The libraries were constructed in a second round of multiplex PCR and then size-selected and purified. Paired-end sequencing of the libraries was performed with 100 bp reads on an Illumina HiSeq2000. As for how the authors treated the data: SOAPnuke was used to process the raw data, throwing out any read that contained adapters or uncalled bases, had a mean Phred below 15, or lacked an exact constant-primer or identifier match. High-quality paired reads were merged using COPE v1.2.5, and each unique nucleotide sequence was defined as a clonotype. Clonotypes were aligned to IMGT TRBV, TRBD and TRBJ reference segments using MiTCR v1.1. Analysis was restricted to V-J combinations with a frequency above 0.0001, which covered roughly 99% of repertoires. A TCS score was defined as the ratio of F50 (clonal expansion) to E x V (chaos), with BLOSUM62-based TCRdist applied between CDR3 peptides within each V-J. Welch's t-statistics and random forest reduced several hundred V-J features to about 12, which were used in a naive Bayes classifier (R e1071). TCRdb handled the public reads itself, with Q25 trimming in fastp and clone calling in MiXCR, and kept productive beta chains. Records with the same CDR3 protein are collapsed into one entry carrying the most frequent genes and DNA. For this entry, the V and J calls and clone size follow TCRdb and not the study's own pipeline. This sample holds fewer than 550,000 distinct CDR3 sequences; approximately 25% were observed only once. The ten largest clones add up to about 11% of the sample.

The sample is drawn from a study of T cells in Graves' hyperthyroidism and ophthalmopathy (dated by TCRdb to 2018 to 2020). Regarding the study in general: Peripheral blood was sampled at the time of initial diagnosis, prior to any treatment. To identify distinguishing TCR V-J signatures, a discovery cohort of 95 to 100 patients was used, comprising 40 to 45 with Graves' ophthalmopathy and around 57 with stable Graves' hyperthyroidism. After blood sampling, hyperthyroidism patients were treated with methimazole at a starting dose of 30 mg daily, and ophthalmopathy patients were treated with high-dose intravenous methylprednisolone. The 95 to 100 discovery patients were randomly divided into training and test sets at a 7:3 ratio. Whether ophthalmopathy could be predicted prospectively was tested in an independent validation cohort made up of fewer than 20 hyperthyroidism patients plus 17 patients who later progressed to ophthalmopathy. In addition, the study compared T-cell repertoires in thyroid tissue and in blood from several Graves' hyperthyroidism patients. The paper describes TCR Vbeta CDR3 sequencing of roughly 130 peripheral blood samples, made up of 43 ophthalmopathy patients, some 80 hyperthyroidism patients and 17 progressor patients. Summary of the overall study and its limitations: In validation, the model predicted progression to ophthalmopathy with over 60% sensitivity and around 72% specificity, a median of about 6 months before onset. A 13 V-J signature model separated ophthalmopathy from stable hyperthyroidism, with 87.88% sensitivity and about 81% specificity in cross-validation and 80%/75% in testing. No statistical method was used to fix the sample size in advance, and group allocation was not hidden from the investigators. Most expanded thyroid clonotypes (frequency above 0.001) were also detected in blood, suggesting blood repertoires may reflect thyroid immune responses.

Including cysteine and phenylalanine, the CDR3 has 15 amino acids. The DNA shown is the 45-base CDR3, in frame from base 1. Reading the germline V gene gives CDR1 MGHRA and CDR2 YSYEKL. V and J are truncated by 7 bases and 4 bases respectively, leaving an intervening sequence of 16 bases. In the ophthalmopathy patients, disease was moderately to severely active, with a Clinical Activity Score of 3 or more, a NOSPECS grade of 4 or more, and a duration of less than 3 months. Any patient with an uncontrolled infection, another autoimmune disease, pregnancy or lactation was excluded. Clinical symptoms, serum thyroxine and TRAb, thyroid ultrasound, and orbital computed tomography formed the basis for the diagnoses. PBMCs were separated from approximately 9.9 ml of fresh peripheral blood using Ficoll-Paque density gradient centrifugation. Total RNA was extracted with Trizol reagent, and quality was checked on an Agilent 2100 Bioanalyzer.

The sequenced sample consisted of blood. This clonotype originated in a woman aged 25 to 45 with Graves' ophthalmopathy. This chain is built from TRBV4-1 and TRBJ2-2; TRBD2 is perhaps the D gene, given 7 matching bases. CDR3 protein: CASTGGGRSTGELFF. The nucleotide sequence reads as follows: TGCGCCAGCACAGGCGGGGGCCGCAGCACCGGGGAGCTGTTTTTT.